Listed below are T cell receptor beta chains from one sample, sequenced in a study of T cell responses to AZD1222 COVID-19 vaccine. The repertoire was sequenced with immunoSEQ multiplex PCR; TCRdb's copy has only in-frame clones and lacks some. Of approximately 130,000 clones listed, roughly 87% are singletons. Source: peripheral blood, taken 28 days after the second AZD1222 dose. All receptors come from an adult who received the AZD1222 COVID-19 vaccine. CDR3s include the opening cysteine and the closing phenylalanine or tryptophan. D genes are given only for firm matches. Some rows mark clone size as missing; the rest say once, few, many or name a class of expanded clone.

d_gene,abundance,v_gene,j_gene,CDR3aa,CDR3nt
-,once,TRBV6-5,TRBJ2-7,CASSPSDSPYEQYF,TGTGCCAGCAGCCCATCCGACAGCCCCTACGAGCAGTACTTC
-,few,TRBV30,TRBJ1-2,CAWSVPGPGGNYGYTF,TGTGCCTGGAGTGTCCCAGGGCCGGGGGGAAACTATGGCTACACCTTC
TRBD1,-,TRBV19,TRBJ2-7,CASKRDRGGYEQYF,TGTGCCAGTAAAAGGGACAGGGGTGGCTACGAGCAGTACTTC
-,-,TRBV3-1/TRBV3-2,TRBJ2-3,CASSQEWGADTQYF,TGTGCCAGCAGCCAAGAATGGGGTGCAGATACGCAGTATTTT
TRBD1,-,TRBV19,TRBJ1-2,CASSSGQGDYGYTF,TGTGCCAGTAGTAGTGGACAGGGTGACTATGGCTACACCTTC
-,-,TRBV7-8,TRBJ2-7,CASSPAYEQYF,TGTGCCAGCAGCCCCGCCTACGAGCAGTACTTC
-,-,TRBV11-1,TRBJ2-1,CASSLTGGLSYNEQFF,TGTGCCAGCAGCTTAACAGGCGGGCTTTCCTACAATGAGCAGTTCTTC
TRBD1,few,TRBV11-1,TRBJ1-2,CASSLYRGYGYTF,TGTGCCAGCAGCTTATACAGGGGCTATGGCTACACCTTC
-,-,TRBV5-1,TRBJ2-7,CASSQDSQRPYEQYF,TGCGCCAGCAGCCAAGACAGCCAACGACCCTACGAGCAGTACTTC
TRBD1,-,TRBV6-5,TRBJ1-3,CASRETGKVNTIYF,TGTGCCAGCAGAGAGACAGGGAAGGTAAACACCATATATTTT
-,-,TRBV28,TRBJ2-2,CASLGASGFPGELFF,TGTGCCAGCCTCGGGGCTAGTGGGTTCCCCGGGGAGCTGTTTTTT
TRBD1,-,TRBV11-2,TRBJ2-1,CASSFSTGASFFEQFF,TGTGCCAGCAGCTTCTCTACAGGGGCCTCCTTTTTTGAGCAGTTCTTC
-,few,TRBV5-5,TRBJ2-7,CASTPRDSYEQYF,TGTGCCAGCACCCCTCGAGACTCTTACGAGCAGTACTTC
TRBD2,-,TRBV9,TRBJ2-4,CASSVGRLAGTKNIQYF,TGTGCCAGCAGCGTAGGCAGACTAGCGGGAACCAAAAACATTCAGTACTTC
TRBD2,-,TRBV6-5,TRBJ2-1,CASSSYGGRGGNEQFF,TGTGCCAGCAGTTCCTATGGCGGGAGAGGTGGCAATGAGCAGTTCTTC
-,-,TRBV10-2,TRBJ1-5,CASSEGGLGQPQHF,TGCGCCAGCAGTGAAGGCGGGTTGGGTCAGCCCCAGCATTTT
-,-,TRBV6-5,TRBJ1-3,CASSYSIQETGNTIYF,TGTGCCAGCAGTTACTCGATTCAGGAAACTGGAAACACCATATATTTT
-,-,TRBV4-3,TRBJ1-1,CASSERHRATNTEAFF,TGCGCCAGCAGCGAGAGACACAGGGCTACGAACACTGAAGCTTTCTTT
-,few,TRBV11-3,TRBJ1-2,CASTEGESYGYTF,TGTGCCAGCACCGAGGGAGAGAGCTATGGCTACACCTTC
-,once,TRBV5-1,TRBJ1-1,CASSSYPPGQMNTEAFF,TGCGCCAGCAGCTCCTATCCGCCGGGACAAATGAACACTGAAGCTTTCTTT
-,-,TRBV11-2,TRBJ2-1,CASGKGEQFF,TGTGCCAGCGGGAAGGGTGAGCAGTTCTTC
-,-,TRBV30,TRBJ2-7,CAWSPWNSGVSYEQYF,TGTGCCTGGAGTCCCTGGAACTCGGGGGTTTCTTACGAGCAGTACTTC
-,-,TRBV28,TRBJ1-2,CASSLFPEGRGYTF,TGTGCCAGCAGTTTATTCCCAGAGGGACGTGGCTACACCTTC
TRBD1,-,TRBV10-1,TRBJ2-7,CASSKRQGTYEQYF,TGCGCCAGCAGTAAAAGACAGGGGACCTACGAGCAGTACTTC